This note documents a single TCR beta chain sequence. What this receptor recognizes is not known. No base-level quality is on record; no much larger clone is a single base apart. V trim: 3 bases; J trim: 7 bases; unmatched bases: 9. From the germline V gene, CDR1 is KGHDR and CDR2 is SFDVKD. Counted from cysteine to phenylalanine, this CDR3 has 16 amino acids. Kept here is only the CDR3 DNA, which spans 48 bases and is read in frame from base 1. TCRbeta CDR3 regions were amplified from genomic DNA by means of the immunoSEQ Assay, a bias-controlled multiplex PCR. The original methods were these. The number of nucleated cells in each sample was estimated from the amplification of reference gene primers within the assay. To quantify the absolute abundance of each unique TCRbeta CDR3 rearrangement, sequence reads were collapsed and filtered. For each sample, productive Simpson clonality was calculated as the square root of Simpson's diversity index across productive rearrangements. In its TCRdb copy, this immuneACCESS table keeps in-frame sequences only and misses some clones. Where compared with another copy, unresolved V genes explain less than half of these, and the others have no known cause. The V and J calls and clone size are taken from that table; D and trimming were inferred from the DNA. The sample table shows roughly 100,000 clones, and approximately 90% are seen once. The leading ten clones occupy 2% to 2.5% of the sample.

This sample is part of a study of blood T cell repertoires in COVID-19 (dated by TCRdb to 2020 to 2021). For the wider study: Samples from collaborators originated in the United States, Italy and Spain and spanned both the acute and convalescent phases of COVID-19. The material from the prospective study consisted of cDNA or gDNA derived from T cells, B-cell-depleted T cells, or PBMCs. Subjects who had been exposed to COVID-19, were actively infected with it, or had recovered from it provided the deeply sampled blood TCRbeta repertoires that made up the dataset. The repertoires were released in a freely available public database meant as a resource for research on the immune response to SARS-CoV-2. The samples were drawn from the first 160 participants of the ongoing ImmuneRACE study and from roughly 1,300 subjects provided by 6 global collaborators. Nearly every sample came with metadata listing a de-identified subject ID, COVID-19 status, age in years and sex. Where available, HLA class I and class II types were obtained from metadata supplied by the sample provider rather than from assay-based typing.

The investigation overall reported the following: Clinical and demographic metadata were provided uncurated, with the amount varying by source and participant.

Whole blood was collected in K2EDTA tubes by collaborating institutions according to the institutions' own protocols. For TCRbeta analysis, collaborators shipped samples in one of three forms: frozen whole blood, isolated PBMCs, or DNA extracted from either of those sample types. The chain joins TRBV24-1 to TRBJ1-2; 11 of the junction bases match TRBD1. This clonotype was sampled from a man in his fifties with active COVID-19. What was sequenced was peripheral blood. The CDR3 sequence is CATSDGTGGDVSGYTF. The nucleotide sequence reads as follows: TGTGCCACCAGTGATGGGACAGGGGGGGATGTCAGTGGCTACACCTTC.